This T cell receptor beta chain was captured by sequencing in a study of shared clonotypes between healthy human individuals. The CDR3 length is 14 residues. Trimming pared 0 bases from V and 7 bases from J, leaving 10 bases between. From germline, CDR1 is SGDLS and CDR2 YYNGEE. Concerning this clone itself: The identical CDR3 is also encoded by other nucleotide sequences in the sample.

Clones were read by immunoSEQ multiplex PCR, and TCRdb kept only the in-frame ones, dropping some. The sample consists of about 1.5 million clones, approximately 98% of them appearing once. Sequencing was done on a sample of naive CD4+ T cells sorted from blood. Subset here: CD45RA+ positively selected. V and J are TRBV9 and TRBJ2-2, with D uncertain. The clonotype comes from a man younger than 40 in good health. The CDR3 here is CASSVVASGGELFF. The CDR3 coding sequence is TGTGCCAGCAGCGTAGTAGCTTCGGGCGGGGAGCTGTTTTTT. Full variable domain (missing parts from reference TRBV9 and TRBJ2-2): DSGVTQTPKHLITATGQRVTLRCSPRSGDLSVYWYQQSLDQGLQFLIQYYNGEERAKGNILERFSAQQFPDLHSELNLSSLELGDSALYFCASSVVASGGELFFGEGSRLTVL.